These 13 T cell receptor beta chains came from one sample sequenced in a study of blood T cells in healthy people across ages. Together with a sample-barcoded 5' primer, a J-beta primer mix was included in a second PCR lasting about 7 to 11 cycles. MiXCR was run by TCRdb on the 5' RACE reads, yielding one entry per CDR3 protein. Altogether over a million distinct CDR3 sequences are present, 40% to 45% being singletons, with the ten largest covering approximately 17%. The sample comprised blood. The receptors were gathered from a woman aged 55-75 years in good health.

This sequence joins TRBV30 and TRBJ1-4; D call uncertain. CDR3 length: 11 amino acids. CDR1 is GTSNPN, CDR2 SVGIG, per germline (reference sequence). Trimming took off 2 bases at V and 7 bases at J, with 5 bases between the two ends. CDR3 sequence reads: CAWSMSEKLFF. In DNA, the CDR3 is TGTGCCTGGAGTATGAGTGAAAAACTGTTTTTT.

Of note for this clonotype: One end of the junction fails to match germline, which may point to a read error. Here the CDR3 reads CASNLRPAYEQYF. The CDR3 region has the DNA TGTGCCAGCAATTTAAGGCCGGCCTACGAGCAGTACTTC. This chain uses TRBV27 with TRBJ2-7; D is undetermined. This CDR3 comprises 13 residues. Per the germline V gene, CDR1 is MNHEY and CDR2 is SMNVEV (reference sequence).

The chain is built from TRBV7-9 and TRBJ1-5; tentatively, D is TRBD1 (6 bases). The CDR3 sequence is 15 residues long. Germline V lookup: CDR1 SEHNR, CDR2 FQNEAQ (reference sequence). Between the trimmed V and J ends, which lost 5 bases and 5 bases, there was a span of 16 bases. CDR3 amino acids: CASSPGGVRDQPQHF. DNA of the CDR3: TGTGCCAGCAGCCCCGGGGGCGTACGAGATCAGCCCCAGCATTTT.

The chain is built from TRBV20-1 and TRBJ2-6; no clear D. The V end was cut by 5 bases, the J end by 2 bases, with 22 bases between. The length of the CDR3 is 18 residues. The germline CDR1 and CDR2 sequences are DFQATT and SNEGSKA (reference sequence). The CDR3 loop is CSAWATFSRLAGANVLTF. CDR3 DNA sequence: TGCAGTGCTTGGGCTACTTTCTCGAGGCTCGCTGGGGCCAACGTCCTGACTTTC.

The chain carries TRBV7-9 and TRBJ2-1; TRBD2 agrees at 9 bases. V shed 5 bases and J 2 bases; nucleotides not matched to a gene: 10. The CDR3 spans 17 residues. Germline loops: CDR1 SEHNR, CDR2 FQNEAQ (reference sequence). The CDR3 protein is CASSPSTLAGAYNEQFF. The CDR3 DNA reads TGTGCCAGCAGCCCCTCCACTTTAGCGGGGGCCTACAATGAGCAGTTCTTC.

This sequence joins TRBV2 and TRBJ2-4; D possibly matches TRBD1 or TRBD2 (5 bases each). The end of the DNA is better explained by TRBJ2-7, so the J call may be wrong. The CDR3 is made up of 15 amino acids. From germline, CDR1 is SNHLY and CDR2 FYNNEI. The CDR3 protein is CASRLGDLMSREQYF. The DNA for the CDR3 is TGTGCCAGCAGATTGGGGGATTTAATGTCTCGCGAGCAGTACTTC.

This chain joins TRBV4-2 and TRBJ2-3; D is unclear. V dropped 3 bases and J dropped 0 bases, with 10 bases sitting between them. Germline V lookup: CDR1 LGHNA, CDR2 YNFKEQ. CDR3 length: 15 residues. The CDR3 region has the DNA TGTGCCAGCAGCCATTGGTCCTCTAGCACAGATACGCAGTATTTT. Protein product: CASSHWSSSTDTQYF.

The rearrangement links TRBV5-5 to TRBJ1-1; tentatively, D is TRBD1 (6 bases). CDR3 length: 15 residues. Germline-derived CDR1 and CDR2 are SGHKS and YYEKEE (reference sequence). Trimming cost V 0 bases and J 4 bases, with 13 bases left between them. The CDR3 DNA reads TGTGCCAGCAGCTTGGTAAGGCAGGGGATCACTGAAGCTTTCTTT. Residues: CASSLVRQGITEAFF.

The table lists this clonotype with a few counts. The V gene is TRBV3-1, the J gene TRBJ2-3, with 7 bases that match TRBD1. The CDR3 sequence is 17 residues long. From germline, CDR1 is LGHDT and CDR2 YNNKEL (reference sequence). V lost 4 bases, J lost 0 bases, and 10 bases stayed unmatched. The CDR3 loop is CASSRGQVLFSTDTQYF. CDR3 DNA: TGTGCCAGCAGCCGCGGACAGGTTCTTTTTAGCACAGATACGCAGTATTTT.

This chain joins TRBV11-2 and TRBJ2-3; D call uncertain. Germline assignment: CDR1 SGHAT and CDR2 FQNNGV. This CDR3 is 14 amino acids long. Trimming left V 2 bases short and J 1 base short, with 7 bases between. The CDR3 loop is CASSLLGRTDTQYF. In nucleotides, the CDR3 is TGTGCCAGCAGCTTACTCGGGCGCACAGATACGCAGTATTTT.

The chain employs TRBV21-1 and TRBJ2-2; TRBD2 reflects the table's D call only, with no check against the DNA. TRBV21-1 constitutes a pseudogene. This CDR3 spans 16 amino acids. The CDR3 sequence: CASSKGGDANTGELFF. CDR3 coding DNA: TGTGCCAGCAGCAAGGGAGGGGACGCGAACACCGGGGAGCTGTTTTTT.

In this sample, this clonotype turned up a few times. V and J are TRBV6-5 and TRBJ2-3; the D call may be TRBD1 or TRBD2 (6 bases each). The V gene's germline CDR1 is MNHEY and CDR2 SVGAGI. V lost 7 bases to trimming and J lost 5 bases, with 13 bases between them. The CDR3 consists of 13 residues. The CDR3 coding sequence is TGTGCCAGCAAGGGGGTGGGAGGAGATACGCAGTATTTT. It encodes CASKGVGGDTQYF.

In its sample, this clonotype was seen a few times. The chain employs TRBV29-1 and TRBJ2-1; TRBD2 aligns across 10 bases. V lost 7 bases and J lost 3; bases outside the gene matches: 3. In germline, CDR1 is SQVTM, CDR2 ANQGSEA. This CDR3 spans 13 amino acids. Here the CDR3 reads CSGGLADYNEQFF. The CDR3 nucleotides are TGCAGCGGCGGACTAGCGGACTACAATGAGCAGTTCTTC.